A single sample is the source of the 23 T cell receptor beta chains below, sequenced in a study of T cell clonotyping in hematopoietic cell transplantation. The repertoire was sequenced with immunoSEQ multiplex PCR; TCRdb's copy has only in-frame clones and lacks some. Of about 9,000 clones listed, 70% to 85% are singletons. Noted time point: recipient sample about 28 days before transplant, after cytoreduction. This specimen was peripheral blood mononuclear cells, taken before stem cell transplant. These receptors were obtained from a man between 60 and 75 years old with acute myeloid leukemia. Some clones in this sample may be carry-over from other donors' samples.

This clone has a handful of counts. The CDR3 reads CASSPDRATLQYF. In DNA form, the CDR3 reads TGTGCCAGCAGCCCCGACCGGGCCACTTTGCAGTACTTC. The V call is TRBV28, the J call TRBJ2-7; no clear D gene. The germline CDR1 and CDR2 sequences are MDHEN and SYDVKM. The CDR3 totals 13 residues. Trimming stripped 6 bases from V and 9 bases from J, with 18 bases between.

The V and J genes are TRBV19 and TRBJ1-5, with D possibly matching TRBD1 (5 bases). This CDR3 is 15 amino acids long. Deletions cut 2 bases from V and 3 bases from J, with 11 bases between. Germline V lookup: CDR1 LNHDA, CDR2 SQIVND (reference sequence). CDR3 DNA sequence: TGTGCCAGTAGTATAAGAGGGGACTTCAATCAGCCCCAGCATTTT. It specifies CASSIRGDFNQPQHF.

The chain carries TRBV19 and TRBJ2-1, with 7 bases identical to TRBD2. V lost 8 bases to trimming and J lost 9 bases; unmatched junction nucleotides: 13. Looked up from germline, CDR1 is LNHDA and CDR2 is SQIVND (reference sequence). This CDR3 contains 14 residues. In nucleotides, the CDR3 is TGTGCCAGTGGGCAGCAAAGCGGGATCATTGAGCAGTTCTTC. It is translated as CASGQQSGIIEQFF.

This chain uses TRBV5-1 with TRBJ2-3; D remains ambiguous. Germline V gene data show CDR1 as SGHRS and CDR2 as YFSETQ. The CDR3 loop spans 15 amino acids. Trimming took 2 bases from V and 0 from J, leaving 10 bases between them. The CDR3 is CASSFSDTSTDTQYF. The CDR3 region has the DNA TGCGCCAGCAGCTTTTCGGATACTAGCACAGATACGCAGTATTTT.

V is TRBV11-2 and J is TRBJ1-1, with TRBD1 identical over 7 bases. V lost 4 bases, J lost 6 bases, and 8 bases stayed unmatched. This CDR3 comprises 14 residues. CDR1 SGHAT and CDR2 FQNNGV come from the germline V gene. The CDR3 protein is CASSSPDRRPEAFF. The CDR3 DNA sequence: TGTGCCAGCAGCTCCCCGGACAGGAGGCCTGAAGCTTTCTTT.

This rearrangement joins TRBV2 to TRBJ2-1, with 8 bases fitting TRBD2. This CDR3 has 17 residues. V dropped 3 bases and J dropped 4; count of bases not matched to a gene: 11. From germline, CDR1 is SNHLY and CDR2 FYNNEI. The CDR3 DNA is TGTGCCAGCAGTGACTTACTAGCGGCCCCCCCTTACAATGAGCAGTTCTTC. It yields the protein CASSDLLAAPPYNEQFF.

The J gene is TRBJ1-1, the V gene TRBV5-1; unclear D gene. Trimming removed 5 bases from V and 6 bases from J, with 17 bases in between. Germline V CDR1 and CDR2: SGHRS, YFSETQ. The CDR3 sequence is 14 residues long. The DNA for the CDR3 is TGCGCCAGCAGTCCGACCCAGGCCGTACCTGAAGCTTTCTTT. This sequence encodes CASSPTQAVPEAFF.

The rearrangement uses TRBV19 and TRBJ2-2; no definite D call. Germline CDR1 and CDR2: LNHDA and SQIVND (reference sequence). The CDR3 runs to 13 residues. V was clipped by 7 bases and J by 3 bases, with 9 bases between them. The CDR3 region has the DNA TGTGCCAGTAAGGGTTTCGACACCGGGGAGCTGTTTTTT. Its translation is CASKGFDTGELFF.

This sequence joins TRBV19 and TRBJ1-1; no definite D call. Trimming removed 2 bases at V and 3 bases at J, with 13 bases between. CDR3 size: 15 residues. Germline V gene data show CDR1 as LNHDA and CDR2 as SQIVND (reference sequence). CDR3: CASSIYGVSDTEAFF. The CDR3, as DNA: TGTGCCAGTAGTATATACGGGGTATCAGACACTGAAGCTTTCTTT.

This clone turned up a few times. This chain links TRBV19 with TRBJ1-5; 7 nucleotides match TRBD1. The ends lost 7 bases at V and 1 base at J; junction bases unmatched: 7. The CDR3 is made up of 15 amino acids. Germline V CDR1 and CDR2: LNHDA, SQIVND (reference sequence). This CDR3 reads CASTSDRTSNQPQHF. The CDR3 DNA follows: TGTGCCAGTACCTCGGACAGGACAAGCAATCAGCCCCAGCATTTT.

Regarding this clone: Relative to the germline gene, one junction end is altered; a read error may explain this. This chain uses TRBV7-7 with TRBJ2-5; possible D gene TRBD1, 6 bases. CDR3 length: 15 residues. Germline V CDR1 and CDR2: SSHAT, FNYEAQ (reference sequence). The CDR3 sequence: CASSRDRTGQETQYF. The CDR3 DNA reads as TGTGCTAGCAGCCGTGACAGGACGGGGCAAGAGACCCAGTACTTC. Filled out from reference TRBV7-7 and TRBJ2-5, the complete variable domain reads GAGVSQSPRYKVTKRGQDVTLRCDPISSHATLYWYQQALGQGPEFLTYFNYEAQPDKSGLPSDRFSAERPEGSISTLTIQRTEQRDSAMYRCASSRDRTGQETQYFGPGTRLLVL.

The chain uses TRBV28 and TRBJ1-2; D not certain. The V end lost 7 bases, the J end lost 6 bases, and 12 bases lay between the germline ends. CDR3 length equals 12 residues. Germline loops: CDR1 MDHEN, CDR2 SYDVKM. CDR3 bases: TGTGCCAGCATATCCCCCGATAATGGCTACACCTTC. This translates into CASISPDNGYTF.

V and J are TRBV14 and TRBJ2-7, with TRBD1 matching 7 bases. Germline CDR1 is SGHDN and CDR2 is FVKESK. Trimming removed 5 bases from V and 2 bases from J; junction bases left unmatched: 15. The CDR3 extends over 17 amino acids. The CDR3: CASSERQGGFGPYEQYF. The CDR3 nucleotides read TGTGCCAGCAGCGAACGACAGGGTGGGTTTGGCCCCTACGAGCAGTACTTC.

The V gene is TRBV19, the J gene TRBJ1-1; no firm D call. The CDR3 has 15 amino acids. Germline CDR1 is LNHDA and CDR2 is SQIVND (reference sequence). Deletions cut 1 base from V and 4 bases from J, with 13 bases between. CDR3 DNA: TGTGCCAGTAGTATAGTTCCGGGTACGGGCACTGAAGCTTTCTTT. Encoded protein: CASSIVPGTGTEAFF.

V usage is TRBV30 and J usage is TRBJ2-6; D unresolved. The V gene lost 4 bases and the J gene lost 0 bases, with 4 bases spanning the gap. This CDR3 contains 13 residues. The germline gives CDR1 GTSNPN, CDR2 SVGIG (reference sequence). In nucleotides, the CDR3 is TGTGCCTGGAAAACCTCTGGGGCCAACGTCCTGACTTTC. Translated: CAWKTSGANVLTF. Full variable domain (remainder filled in from reference TRBV30 and TRBJ2-6): SQTIHQWPATLVQPVGSPLSLECTVEGTSNPNLYWYRQAAGRGLQLLFYSVGIGQISSEVPQNLSASRPQDRQFILSSKKLLLSDSGFYLCAWKTSGANVLTFGAGSRLTVL.

The chain couples TRBV2 to TRBJ2-3, with 10 bases that match TRBD2. This CDR3 contains 14 residues. V lost 6 bases to trimming and J lost 3 bases; unmatched junction nucleotides: 3. Germline V gene lookup returns CDR1 SNHLY and CDR2 FYNNEI. CDR3 sequence: CASRAGGPTDTQYF. CDR3 DNA sequence: TGTGCCAGCAGAGCGGGGGGGCCGACAGATACGCAGTATTTT.

The chain combines TRBV19 with TRBJ1-5; unclear D gene. The CDR3 runs 16 residues. The ends were cut back, 6 bases at V and 6 bases at J, with 21 bases in the middle. Germline lookup yields CDR1 LNHDA and CDR2 SQIVND (reference sequence). The CDR3 is CASSIQSGGNGQPQHF. CDR3 coding DNA: TGTGCCAGTAGCATTCAATCAGGAGGGAACGGTCAGCCCCAGCATTTT.

The rearrangement joins TRBV2 to TRBJ1-2, with D unclear. This CDR3 contains 14 residues. Trimming removed 2 bases at V and 8 bases at J, with 15 bases between. Germline CDR1 reads SNHLY; CDR2 reads FYNNEI. The CDR3 sequence is CASSETHTFTGYTF. The CDR3 coding sequence is TGTGCCAGCAGTGAAACACATACTTTTACCGGCTACACCTTC.

The chain has TRBV27 and TRBJ1-2, with a tentative D call TRBD1 (5 bases). Trimming cost V 4 bases and J 6 bases, with 15 bases left between them. The germline CDR1 and CDR2 sequences are MNHEY and SMNVEV (reference sequence). There are 14 residues in the CDR3. The CDR3 loop is CASSSTAAYNGYTF. The CDR3 nucleotides read TGTGCCAGCAGTTCGACAGCCGCATATAATGGCTACACCTTC.

The chain uses TRBV5-6 and TRBJ1-1; D remains ambiguous. V dropped 0 bases and J dropped 0 bases, with 9 bases sitting between them. There are 15 residues in the CDR3. Germline CDR1 is SGHDT and CDR2 is YYEEEE. The CDR3 protein is CASSLAPALNTEAFF. In nucleotides, the CDR3 is TGTGCCAGCAGCTTGGCCCCGGCTTTGAACACTGAAGCTTTCTTT.

This clone was observed a few times. This chain joins TRBV19 and TRBJ1-5, with D maybe TRBD1 (6 bases). V lost 5 bases and J 6 bases, leaving 14 bases between the germline ends. The CDR3 length is 14 residues. The germline gives CDR1 LNHDA, CDR2 SQIVND (reference sequence). Here the CDR3 DNA reads TGTGCCAGTAGTCCCCAGGGGATCGGTCAGCCCCAGCATTTT. It yields the protein CASSPQGIGQPQHF.

This clone was picked up a small number of times. J is TRBJ1-1 and V is TRBV9, with D unresolved. The CDR3 length is 13 residues. Trimming pared 0 bases from V and 7 bases from J, leaving 10 bases between. The germline V gene encodes CDR1 SGDLS and CDR2 YYNGEE. CDR3 amino acids: CASSVGDRGEAFF. In DNA, the CDR3 is TGTGCCAGCAGCGTAGGGGATCGAGGTGAAGCTTTCTTT. The full variable domain, in which reference TRBV9 and TRBJ1-1 provide the parts outside the CDR3, is DSGVTQTPKHLITATGQRVTLRCSPRSGDLSVYWYQQSLDQGLQFLIQYYNGEERAKGNILERFSAQQFPDLHSELNLSSLELGDSALYFCASSVGDRGEAFFGQGTRLTVV.

This chain links TRBV20-1 with TRBJ1-1; TRBD1 matches at 8 bases. With V trimmed by 6 bases and J by 7 bases, 4 bases remained unmatched. This CDR3 has 11 residues. The germline V gene encodes CDR1 DFQATT and CDR2 SNEGSKA (reference sequence). In nucleotides, the CDR3 is TGCAGTGCATCCGGGACAGGTGAAGCTTTCTTT. Translation: CSASGTGEAFF.